This is a list of T cell receptor beta chains from one sample in a study of OX40 agonist ivuxolimab in advanced cancers. Only in-frame clones appear in the TCRdb table, and some are missing; sequencing was by immunoSEQ multiplex PCR. Of fewer than 100,000 clones in the sample, roughly 80% were seen once. This sample comprised CD4+ or CD8+ T cells sorted from blood, obtained in a trial of the OX40 agonist ivuxolimab. Receptors were obtained from an adult with an advanced solid tumor such as melanoma, head and neck, liver or kidney cancer. The CDR3 runs from the conserved cysteine through the conserved F or W. D genes are given only for firm matches. The size of a clone is reported for some rows only, either as once, few or many, or as a class for expanded clones.

13 | . | TRBJ1-3 | . | TRBV19 | CASIGDVGNTIYF | TGTGCCAGTATAGGGGACGTTGGAAACACCATATATTTT
15 | . | TRBJ1-5 | TRBD1 | TRBV5-6 | CASSNRDRDNQPQHF | TGTGCCAGCAGCAACCGGGACAGGGATAATCAGCCCCAGCATTTT
16 | . | TRBJ2-2 | . | TRBV2 | CASSPGPLKRTGELFF | TGTGCCAGCAGTCCCGGGCCACTGAAGAGGACCGGGGAGCTGTTTTTT
14 | . | TRBJ2-7 | . | TRBV14 | CASTSDRLSYEQYF | TGTGCCAGCACCTCAGACAGACTCTCCTACGAGCAGTACTTC
13 | . | TRBJ2-7 | . | TRBV5-4 | CASMMWDQREQYF | TGTGCCAGCATGATGTGGGACCAAAGGGAGCAGTACTTC
15 | . | TRBJ2-7 | TRBD2 | TRBV7-8 | CASSFSRTRNYEQYF | TGTGCCAGCAGCTTCAGCAGGACTAGAAACTACGAGCAGTACTTC
15 | few | TRBJ2-7 | TRBD2 | TRBV10-3 | CAISRSGTSSHEQYF | TGTGCCATCAGCCGGTCCGGGACTAGCTCCCACGAGCAGTACTTC
15 | . | TRBJ2-3 | TRBD2 | TRBV28 | CASSFGGISTDTQYF | TGTGCCAGCAGTTTCGGGGGGATCAGCACAGATACGCAGTATTTT
15 | once | TRBJ2-7 | TRBD2 | TRBV15 | CATSTGTSGITEQYF | TGTGCCACCAGCACCGGGACTAGCGGGATAACCGAGCAGTACTTC
13 | . | TRBJ1-4 | TRBD1 | TRBV28 | CATEGATGEKLFF | TGTGCCACTGAGGGGGCAACCGGTGAAAAACTGTTTTTT
14 | . | TRBJ1-2 | . | TRBV25-1 | CASSEGAGYYGYTF | TGTGCCAGCAGTGAAGGGGCAGGGTACTATGGCTACACCTTC
16 | . | TRBJ2-3 | . | TRBV5-8 | CASSYQTATSTDTQYF | TGTGCCAGCAGCTACCAGACAGCAACTAGCACAGATACGCAGTATTTT
13 | once | TRBJ1-1 | . | TRBV7-2 | CASSLGAGSEAFF | TGTGCCAGCAGCTTAGGGGCCGGGAGTGAAGCTTTCTTT
14 | . | TRBJ1-2 | TRBD1 | TRBV6-5 | CASKRTGGSEGYTF | TGTGCCAGCAAGAGAACAGGGGGATCAGAAGGCTACACCTTC
15 | . | TRBJ1-4 | . | TRBV18 | CASSPPTGSNEKLFF | TGTGCCAGCTCACCACCGACAGGATCTAATGAAAAACTGTTTTTT
15 | . | TRBJ2-1 | TRBD2 | TRBV5-1 | CASSLVPSGDKKQFF | TGCGCCAGCAGCTTGGTTCCCAGCGGGGATAAGAAGCAGTTCTTC
17 | . | TRBJ2-3 | . | TRBV28 | CASSLYGTTTLTDTQYF | TGTGCCAGCAGTTTATATGGGACAACCACGCTCACAGATACGCAGTATTTT
16 | once | TRBJ1-4 | . | TRBV15 | CATSRDGGTGNEKLFF | TGTGCCACCAGCAGAGATGGAGGGACCGGAAATGAAAAACTGTTTTTT
13 | . | TRBJ1-1 | . | TRBV28 | CASSFPYQSPAFF | TGTGCCAGCAGTTTCCCGTACCAGTCGCCGGCTTTCTTT
14 | . | TRBJ1-2 | TRBD1 | TRBV2 | CASSLQGLNYGYTF | TGTGCCAGCAGTCTACAGGGGCTAAACTATGGCTACACCTTC
13 | . | TRBJ1-1 | . | TRBV5-1 | CASSLDLNTEAFF | TGCGCCAGCAGCTTGGACCTGAACACTGAAGCTTTCTTT
13 | . | TRBJ1-6 | . | TRBV6-1 | CATARGLGSPLHF | TGTGCCACCGCTCGGGGGCTTGGTTCACCCCTCCACTTT
16 | . | TRBJ1-2 | . | TRBV5-8 | CASSRWLGGASYGYTF | TGTGCCAGCAGCCGGTGGTTGGGGGGCGCGAGCTATGGCTACACCTTC
14 | once | TRBJ1-5 | . | TRBV6-6 | CASSSGSGNQPQHF | TGTGCCAGCAGTTCGGGGTCGGGCAATCAGCCCCAGCATTTT
11 | . | TRBJ1-2 | . | TRBV30 | CAYPASYGYTF | TGTGCCTACCCTGCTAGCTATGGCTACACCTTC
15 | . | TRBJ1-6 | . | TRBV5-4 | CASSLAGQNNSPLHF | TGTGCCAGCAGCTTGGCGGGACAAAATAATTCACCCCTCCACTTT
15 | . | TRBJ1-3 | . | TRBV5-6 | CASSLRSVLGNTIYF | TGTGCCAGCAGCTTGAGGTCGGTGCTCGGAAACACCATATATTTT
16 | few | TRBJ1-1 | . | TRBV28 | CASSLGGRQMGTEAFF | TGTGCCAGCAGTTTGGGGGGAAGACAGATGGGCACTGAAGCTTTCTTT
16 | . | TRBJ2-1 | TRBD2 | TRBV5-1 | CASSPRTSGGPNEQFF | TGCGCCAGCAGCCCCCGGACTAGCGGGGGGCCCAATGAGCAGTTCTTC
14 | . | TRBJ1-2 | . | TRBV6-5 | CASKISLSHYGYTF | TGTGCCAGCAAGATCAGCCTGAGCCACTATGGCTACACCTTC
14 | . | TRBJ1-3 | . | TRBV5-1 | CASSLSVSGNTIYF | TGCGCCAGCAGCTTGTCAGTCTCTGGAAACACCATATATTTT
14 | . | TRBJ2-5 | . | TRBV29-1 | CSAETSRGFQTQYF | TGCAGCGCCGAGACTAGCAGGGGCTTTCAGACCCAGTACTTC
15 | . | TRBJ1-2 | . | TRBV9 | CASSVEGIPSYGYTF | TGTGCCAGCAGCGTAGAGGGGATTCCTTCTTATGGCTACACCTTC
13 | . | TRBJ1-5 | . | TRBV28 | CASSLFGNQPQHF | TGTGCCAGCAGTTTATTTGGGAATCAGCCCCAGCATTTT
14 | . | TRBJ2-7 | TRBD2 | TRBV28 | CASGTSGGIYEQYF | TGTGCCAGCGGTACTAGCGGGGGGATCTACGAGCAGTACTTC
13 | once | TRBJ1-5 | . | TRBV12-5 | CASSGQGDQPQHF | TGTGCTAGTTCTGGGCAGGGTGATCAGCCCCAGCATTTT
15 | . | TRBJ2-7 | . | TRBV6-5 | CASSYRPSLIYEQYF | TGTGCCAGCAGTTACAGGCCCTCACTAATTTACGAGCAGTACTTC
15 | . | TRBJ2-1 | TRBD2 | TRBV5-1 | CASSPGLAGSNEQFF | TGCGCCAGCAGCCCTGGGCTAGCGGGAAGCAATGAGCAGTTCTTC
15 | . | TRBJ2-1 | . | TRBV9 | CASSETPSSYNEQFF | TGTGCCAGCAGCGAGACGCCCAGCTCCTACAATGAGCAGTTCTTC
14 | . | TRBJ2-5 | TRBD2 | TRBV7-2 | CASSLRRGVETQYF | TGTGCCAGCAGCTTACGGCGGGGGGTGGAGACCCAGTACTTC
14 | . | TRBJ1-2 | TRBD1 | TRBV7-2 | CASSDRQGRDGYTF | TGTGCCAGCAGCGACCGACAGGGGAGGGATGGCTACACCTTC
15 | . | TRBJ2-3 | TRBD2 | TRBV4-1 | CASRLTSGRGDTQYF | TGCGCCAGCAGGCTGACTAGCGGGAGAGGAGATACGCAGTATTTT
15 | . | TRBJ1-3 | . | TRBV18 | CASSPRGDSGNTIYF | TGTGCCAGCTCACCAAGGGGAGACTCTGGAAACACCATATATTTT
13 | . | TRBJ2-7 | TRBD2 | TRBV30 | CARSGRGSHEQYF | TGTGCCCGGAGCGGGAGGGGATCTCACGAGCAGTACTTC
17 | . | TRBJ1-1 | . | TRBV19 | CASSIGRGEGLKTEAFF | TGTGCCAGTAGTATAGGGCGAGGGGAAGGGCTGAAGACTGAAGCTTTCTTT
15 | . | TRBJ2-3 | TRBD2 | TRBV9 | CASSGTSHLTDTQYF | TGTGCCAGCAGCGGGACTAGCCACCTCACAGATACGCAGTATTTT
13 | . | TRBJ1-2 | . | TRBV6-5 | CASSYGNRGGYTF | TGTGCCAGCAGTTACGGTAACCGAGGTGGCTACACCTTC
14 | few | TRBJ1-6 | . | TRBV27 | CASSRGRDNSPLHF | TGTGCCAGCAGCCGGGGACGGGATAATTCACCCCTCCACTTT
18 | . | TRBJ1-2 | . | TRBV7-2 | CASSSGPSGGVLNYGYTF | TGTGCCAGCAGCTCGGGGCCGTCCGGGGGAGTCCTTAACTATGGCTACACCTTC
16 | . | TRBJ1-5 | . | TRBV12-2 | CASRLDHRDSNQPQHF | TGTGCAAGTCGCTTAGATCACAGAGACAGCAATCAGCCCCAGCATTTT
13 | once | TRBJ1-3 | . | TRBV27 | CASSPYRGNTIYF | TGTGCCAGCAGCCCTTATCGCGGAAACACCATATATTTT
15 | . | TRBJ1-1 | . | TRBV15 | CATSYIGRMNTEAFF | TGTGCCACCTCATACATAGGGAGGATGAACACTGAAGCTTTCTTT
17 | . | TRBJ2-7 | TRBD2 | TRBV7-9 | CASSPGTSTLSSYEQYF | TGTGCCAGCAGCCCCGGGACTAGCACTCTATCCTCCTACGAGCAGTACTTC
15 | . | TRBJ1-3 | . | TRBV6-5 | CASSYGGSSGNTIYF | TGTGCCAGCAGTTACGGGGGAAGCTCTGGAAACACCATATATTTT